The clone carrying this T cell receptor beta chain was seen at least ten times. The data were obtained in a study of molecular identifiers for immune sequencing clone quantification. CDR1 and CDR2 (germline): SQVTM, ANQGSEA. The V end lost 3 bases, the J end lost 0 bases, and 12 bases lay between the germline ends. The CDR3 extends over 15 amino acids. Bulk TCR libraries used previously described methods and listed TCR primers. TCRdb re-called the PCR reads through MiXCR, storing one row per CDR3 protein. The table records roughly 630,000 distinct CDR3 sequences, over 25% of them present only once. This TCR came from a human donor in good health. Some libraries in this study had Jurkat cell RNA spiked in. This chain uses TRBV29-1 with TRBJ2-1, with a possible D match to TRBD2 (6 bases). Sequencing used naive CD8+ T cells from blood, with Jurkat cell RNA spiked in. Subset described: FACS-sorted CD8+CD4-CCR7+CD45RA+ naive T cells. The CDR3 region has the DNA TGCAGCGTTGAGGAGGGGTTTGTCTCCTACAATGAGCAGTTCTTC. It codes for CSVEEGFVSYNEQFF.